This T cell receptor beta chain is drawn from a study of cytomegalovirus exposure and HLA in healthy donors. This CDR3 is 18 amino acids long. Primers for the PCR totalled 60 Vbeta and 13 Jbeta. The repertoire was sequenced with immunoSEQ multiplex PCR; TCRdb's copy has only in-frame clones and lacks some. The sample holds around 150,000 clones, approximately 79% seen once. This TCR was sampled from a man over 45 in good health and CMV-seropositive. This sequence joins TRBV21-1 and TRBJ2-5; the table's TRBD2 call for D was not verified on the DNA. TRBV21-1 is reported as a pseudogene. The sequenced material came from PBMCs. DNA of the CDR3: TGTGCCAGCAGTGTCAACCCGACTAGCGGGAGGAGGAAAGAGACCCAGTACTTC. This encodes CASSVNPTSGRRKETQYF.